This T cell receptor (beta chain) was sequenced for a study of vaccination and CD4 T cells after COVID-19. Study at large: Participants were given two doses of BNT162b2 or mRNA-1273 vaccine. Post-COVID sampling occurred a median approximately 100 days after diagnosis (range 35 to 161). Study-wide results and limits: A median of 86.3% of reactive clones, in convalescent patients, became evident only post-vaccination.

Of note for this clonotype: The target antigen is unknown.

Treatment defined: roughly 11-day PBMC culture with coronavirus spike peptide pools or control peptides (ViraFEST assay). Trimming at V came to 1 base and at J to 3 bases, leaving 5 bases not matched to a gene. The V gene's germline CDR1 is MDHEN and CDR2 SYDVKM. This CDR3 is 17 amino acids long. Researchers used the Oncomine TCR Beta short-read assay to sequence DNA from cultured CD4+ T cells. A single record per CDR3 protein comes from TCRdb applying MiXCR to the PCR reads. The table lists about 8,600 distinct CDR3 sequences, 61% of them singletons. The J gene is TRBJ2-3, the V gene TRBV28; TRBD2 matches 12 bases. This receptor was taken from a human donor with COVID-19. This material consisted of cultured CD4+ T cells from blood, taken after SARS-CoV-2 vaccination. This chain's CDR3 is CASSLSSTSGGTDTQYF. The CDR3 DNA is TGTGCCAGCAGTTTATCGTCGACTAGCGGGGGTACAGATACGCAGTATTTT.